This T cell receptor beta chain was sequenced in a study of control samples from healthy donors and cancer patients. Looked up from germline, CDR1 is MNHNY and CDR2 is SVGAGI (reference sequence). Trimming cost V 5 bases and J 0 bases, with 7 bases left between them. The CDR3 sequence is 14 residues long. Profiled with immunoSEQ multiplex PCR; TCRdb holds only in-frame clones, not every one. The repertoire has around 99,000 clones, 80% to 90% of them found once; the top ten carry approximately 15%. The rearrangement uses TRBV6-6 and TRBJ1-4, with D possibly TRBD1 on 5 matching bases. The sequenced sample was blood. This TCR was recovered from a woman aged 50 to 60 in good health. The DNA of the CDR3 is TGTGCCAGCAGTCAGGGTGCAACTAATGAAAAACTGTTTTTT. Its protein is CASSQGATNEKLFF.